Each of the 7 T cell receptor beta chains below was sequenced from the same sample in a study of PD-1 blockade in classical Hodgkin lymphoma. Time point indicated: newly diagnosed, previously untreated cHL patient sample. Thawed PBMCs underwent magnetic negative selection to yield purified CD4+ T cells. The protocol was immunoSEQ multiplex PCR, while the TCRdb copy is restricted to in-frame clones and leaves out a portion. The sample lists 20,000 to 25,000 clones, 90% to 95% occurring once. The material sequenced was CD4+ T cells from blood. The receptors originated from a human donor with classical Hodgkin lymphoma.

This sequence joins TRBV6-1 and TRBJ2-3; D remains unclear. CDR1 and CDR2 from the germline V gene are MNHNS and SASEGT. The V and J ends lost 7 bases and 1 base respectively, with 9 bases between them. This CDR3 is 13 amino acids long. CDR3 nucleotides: TGTGCCAGCAAACGGGCGGGCACAGATACGCAGTATTTT. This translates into CASKRAGTDTQYF.

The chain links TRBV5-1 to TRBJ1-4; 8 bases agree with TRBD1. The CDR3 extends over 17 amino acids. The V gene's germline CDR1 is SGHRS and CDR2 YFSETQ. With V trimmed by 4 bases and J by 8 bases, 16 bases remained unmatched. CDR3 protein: CASSLGTGGHYSEKLFF. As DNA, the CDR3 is TGCGCCAGCAGCCTGGGTACAGGGGGGCATTATTCGGAAAAACTGTTTTTT. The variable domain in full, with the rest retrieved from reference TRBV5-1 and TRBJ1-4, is KAGVTQTPRYLIKTRGQQVTLSCSPISGHRSVSWYQQTPGQGLQFLFEYFSETQRNKGNFPGRFSGRQFSNSRSEMNVSTLELGDSALYLCASSLGTGGHYSEKLFFGSGTQLSVL.

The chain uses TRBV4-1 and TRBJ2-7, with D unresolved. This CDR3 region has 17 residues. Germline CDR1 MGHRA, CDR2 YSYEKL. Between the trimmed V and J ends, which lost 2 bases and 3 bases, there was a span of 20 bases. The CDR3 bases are TGCGCCAGCAGCCAACGACACTCCCTACAGCAAGACTACGAGCAGTACTTC. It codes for CASSQRHSLQQDYEQYF.

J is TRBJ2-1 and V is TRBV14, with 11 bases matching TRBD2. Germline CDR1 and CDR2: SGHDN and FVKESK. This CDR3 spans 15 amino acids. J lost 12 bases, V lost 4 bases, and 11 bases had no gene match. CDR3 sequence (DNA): TGTGCCAGCAGCCTAACTAGCGGGAGCATGCCTGGGCAGTTCTTC. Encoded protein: CASSLTSGSMPGQFF.

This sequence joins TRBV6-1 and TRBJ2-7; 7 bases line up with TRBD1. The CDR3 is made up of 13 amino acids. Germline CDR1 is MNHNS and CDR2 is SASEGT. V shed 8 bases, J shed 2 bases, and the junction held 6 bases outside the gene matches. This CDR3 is CASLQGTTYEQYF. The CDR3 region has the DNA TGTGCCAGCTTACAGGGGACCACCTACGAGCAGTACTTC.

CDR3 in DNA: TGTGCTAGTGGGCCCCCCCAAACGAGCACAGATACGCAGTATTTT. As protein: CASGPPQTSTDTQYF. J is TRBJ2-3 and V is TRBV12-5; the D is unclear. From germline, CDR1 is LGHNT and CDR2 FRNRAP. Trimming stripped 6 bases from V and 0 bases from J, with 13 bases between. This CDR3 spans 15 amino acids.

CDR3 nucleotide sequence: TGTGCCAGCAGCTTGACAGGGTCTGGTGGCTACACCTTC. It is translated as CASSLTGSGGYTF. The chain is built from TRBV9 and TRBJ1-2; 7 nucleotides match TRBD1. This CDR3 spans 13 amino acids. Germline V CDR1 and CDR2: SGDLS, YYNGEE. J gave up 7 bases and V 4 bases, and 7 bases lay outside the gene matches.